This passage covers 29 T cell receptor beta chains from one sample sequenced in a study of blood T cell repertoires in COVID-19 (dated by TCRdb to the early 2020s). Receptors were amplified or captured by the immunoSEQ multiplex PCR assay. In TCRdb, the immuneACCESS table is reduced to in-frame sequences with V and J assigned. These tables do not hold every clone; where another copy was compared, an unresolved V gene accounts for under half, and the others remain unexplained. The sample records hundreds of thousands of clones, over 75% of which are singletons. 1% of the sample goes to the ten largest clones. Sequenced input: PBMCs or T cells enriched from blood (not recorded which). The receptors originated from a woman aged 25 to 39 who had recovered from COVID-19.

CDR3 sequence: CASSLGQDNEQFF. The CDR3 DNA reads TGTGCCAGCAGCTTGGGACAGGACAATGAGCAGTTCTTC. The chain uses TRBV5-4 and TRBJ2-1, with D maybe TRBD1 (6 bases). The CDR3 is 13 amino acids. Looked up from germline, CDR1 is SGHNT and CDR2 is YYREEE (reference sequence). V was cut by 0 bases and J by 5 bases, with 6 bases left in between.

This clone is a singleton in its sample. The rearrangement uses TRBV19 and TRBJ2-3; 8 positions match TRBD2. Germline lookup yields CDR1 LNHDA and CDR2 SQIVND (reference sequence). V lost 5 bases and J lost 2; bases outside the gene matches: 9. CDR3 length: 16 amino acids. The CDR3 loop is CASSERTSLVTDTQYF. DNA for the CDR3: TGTGCCAGTAGTGAACGGACTAGCTTGGTCACAGATACGCAGTATTTT.

The gene calls are TRBV5-6 and TRBJ1-2; no reliable D call. Trimming stripped 4 bases from V and 0 bases from J, with 7 bases between. The germline gives CDR1 SGHDT, CDR2 YYEEEE. This CDR3 is 13 amino acids long. The DNA for the CDR3 is TGTGCCAGCAGCGGACTGGCTAACTATGGCTACACCTTC. It encodes CASSGLANYGYTF.

V usage is TRBV10-1 and J usage is TRBJ2-5, with 9 positions matching TRBD1. V was clipped by 8 bases and J by 4 bases; unmatched bases: 8. The CDR3 sequence is 14 residues long. The germline gives CDR1 WNHNN, CDR2 SYGVQD (reference sequence). The CDR3 here is CASCGQGHSETQYF. CDR3 sequence (DNA): TGCGCCAGCTGCGGACAGGGGCATTCAGAGACCCAGTACTTC.

The V and J genes are TRBV28 and TRBJ1-5; 8 bases align to TRBD1. Germline V gene data show CDR1 as MDHEN and CDR2 as SYDVKM. Trimming took 7 bases from V and 4 from J; bases not matched to a gene: 18. CDR3 length: 18 amino acids. CDR3 DNA sequence: TGTGCCAGCACTCATCTCTCTTACCGGGACAGGAGGAATCAGCCCCAGCATTTT. Translating gives CASTHLSYRDRRNQPQHF. Variable domain in full (rest from reference TRBV28 and TRBJ1-5): DVKVTQSSRYLVKRTGEKVFLECVQDMDHENMFWYRQDPGLGLRLIYFSYDVKMKEKGDIPEGYSVSREKKERFSLILESASTNQTSMYLCASTHLSYRDRRNQPQHFGDGTRLSIL.

The chain employs TRBV5-5 and TRBJ2-3, with D perhaps TRBD2 (6 bases). The germline V gene encodes CDR1 SGHKS and CDR2 YYEKEE (reference sequence). There are 16 residues in the CDR3. V dropped 6 bases and J dropped 0 bases, with 17 bases sitting between them. The CDR3 nucleotides are TGTGCCAGCATCCCAGTGGTGGGACTTAGCACAGATACGCAGTATTTT. Translating gives CASIPVVGLSTDTQYF. The full variable domain, its missing parts supplied by reference TRBV5-5 and TRBJ2-3, is DAGVTQSPTHLIKTRGQQVTLRCSPISGHKSVSWYQQVLGQGPQFIFQYYEKEERGRGNFPDRFSARQFPNYSSELNVNALLLGDSALYLCASIPVVGLSTDTQYFGPGTRLTVL.

The chain recombines TRBV4-3 with TRBJ1-1; the D gene is possibly TRBD1 (5 bases). The germline V gene encodes CDR1 LGHNA and CDR2 YSLEER. Trimming pared 4 bases from V and 5 bases from J, leaving 17 bases between. This CDR3 comprises 15 residues. This CDR3 reads CASSPKTPGLTEAFF. The CDR3 DNA reads TGCGCCAGCAGCCCCAAGACCCCAGGGTTAACTGAAGCTTTCTTT.

This sequence joins TRBV7-2 and TRBJ2-5, with D possibly matching TRBD1 (5 bases). This CDR3 comprises 13 residues. Germline-derived CDR1 and CDR2 are SGHTA and FQGNSA. V lost 5 bases, J lost 5 bases, and 12 bases lay in between. The CDR3, as DNA: TGTGCCAGCAGCATCCCAGGGTGGGAGACCCAGTACTTC. Its translation is CASSIPGWETQYF. The full variable domain, with the rest looked up from reference TRBV7-2 and TRBJ2-5, is GAGVSQSPSNKVTEKGKDVELRCDPISGHTALYWYRQSLGQGLEFLIYFQGNSAPDKSGLPSDRFSAERTGGSVSTLTIQRTQQEDSAVYLCASSIPGWETQYFGPGTRLLVL.

This sequence joins TRBV11-2 and TRBJ2-1; D is perhaps TRBD2 (5 bases). Germline assignment: CDR1 SGHAT and CDR2 FQNNGV. This CDR3 contains 15 residues. Trimming took off 5 bases at V and 4 bases at J, with 15 bases between the two ends. CDR3: CASSPSRGLYNEQFF. The CDR3 bases are TGTGCCAGCAGCCCGTCCCGCGGACTTTACAATGAGCAGTTCTTC.

This chain links TRBV30 with TRBJ1-5, with D possibly TRBD1 on 6 matching bases. The CDR3 contains 15 residues. The ends were cut back, 1 base at V and 2 bases at J, with 12 bases in the middle. Germline V gene data show CDR1 as GTSNPN and CDR2 as SVGIG (reference sequence). The CDR3 DNA sequence: TGTGCCTGGAGTGGGGGGCCGGCCGGCAATCAGCCCCAGCATTTT. This codes for CAWSGGPAGNQPQHF.

This clone was counted only a few times. V usage is TRBV5-4 and J usage is TRBJ1-1; TRBD1 is a possible D gene (5 bases). The CDR3 runs to 15 residues. From germline, CDR1 is SGHNT and CDR2 YYREEE (reference sequence). Trimming pared 4 bases from V and 1 base from J, leaving 14 bases between. The CDR3 coding sequence is TGTGCCAGCAGCAAAATGACGACAGAGAACACTGAAGCTTTCTTT. Translating gives CASSKMTTENTEAFF.

This clone was counted a few times. The chain couples TRBV15 to TRBJ1-1; a weak D match, TRBD1 (5 bases). The CDR3 length is 13 residues. Trimming stripped 5 bases from V and 9 bases from J, with 16 bases between. CDR1 is LNHNV and CDR2 is YYDKDF in the germline V gene (reference sequence). The CDR3 sequence is CATSEQVRNQAFF. CDR3 sequence (DNA): TGTGCCACCAGCGAACAGGTGAGGAATCAAGCTTTCTTT.

The chain combines TRBV4-3 with TRBJ2-7, with TRBD2 matching over 8 bases. Germline lookup yields CDR1 LGHNA and CDR2 YSLEER. V shed 3 bases, J shed 9 bases, and the junction held 13 bases outside the gene matches. The CDR3 consists of 15 residues. CDR3 in amino acids: CASSQGSGGVTTQYF. CDR3 DNA sequence: TGCGCCAGCAGCCAGGGGAGCGGGGGTGTAACTACGCAGTACTTC.

This chain connects TRBV10-3 to TRBJ1-1; D uncertain. The CDR3 has 13 residues. The V and J ends lost 9 bases and 4 bases respectively, with 15 bases between them. Germline V gene lookup returns CDR1 ENHRY and CDR2 SYGVKD. Here the CDR3 reads CAITRDWSTEAFF. The CDR3 nucleotides read TGTGCCATTACACGCGATTGGAGCACTGAAGCTTTCTTT.

The chain recombines TRBV18 with TRBJ1-1, with 8 positions matching TRBD1. Looked up from germline, CDR1 is KGHSH and CDR2 is LQKENI. The V gene end was trimmed by 4 bases and the J gene end by 1 base; junction bases not matched to a gene: 2. This CDR3 has 14 amino acids. The CDR3 bases are TGTGCCAGCTCACTGGGACAGGCGAACACTGAAGCTTTCTTT. This encodes CASSLGQANTEAFF. The complete variable domain, with remaining parts taken from reference TRBV18 and TRBJ1-1, reads NAGVMQNPRHLVRRRGQEARLRCSPMKGHSHVYWYRQLPEEGLKFMVYLQKENIIDESGMPKERFSAEFPKEGPSILRIQQVVRGDSAAYFCASSLGQANTEAFFGQGTRLTVV.

This chain connects TRBV29-1 to TRBJ2-7; 9 bases match TRBD1. V shed 4 bases, J shed 6 bases, and the junction held 7 bases outside the gene matches. Per the germline V gene, CDR1 is SQVTM and CDR2 is ANQGSEA. The length of the CDR3 is 13 residues. CDR3 coding DNA: TGCAGCGTTGCGGGGACAGGGTTGGGCGAGCAGTACTTC. It is translated as CSVAGTGLGEQYF.

This clone was recorded at least ten times. The same CDR3 can be traced to other DNA sequences in this sample. J is TRBJ2-7 and V is TRBV27; D gene unclear. Trimming removed 2 bases at V and 2 bases at J, with 7 bases between. The CDR3 has 13 residues. The germline CDR1 and CDR2 sequences are MNHEY and SMNVEV (reference sequence). DNA for the CDR3: TGTGCCAGCAGTTTAACCAGTACCTACGAGCAGTACTTC. It yields the protein CASSLTSTYEQYF.

This chain joins TRBV7-8 and TRBJ2-5; maybe TRBD2 (7 bases). The V end was cut by 7 bases, the J end by 4 bases, with 19 bases between. CDR1 is SGHVS and CDR2 is FQNEAQ in the germline V gene. This CDR3 region has 15 residues. In nucleotides, the CDR3 is TGTGCCAGCACCCGTGGGAGGGGGGTGAGAGAGACCCAGTACTTC. It yields the protein CASTRGRGVRETQYF.

V gene TRBV19 combines with J gene TRBJ2-7, with a possible D match to TRBD1 (6 bases). This CDR3 region has 15 residues. Per germline, CDR1 LNHDA and CDR2 SQIVND (reference sequence). Trimming left V 5 bases short and J 2 bases short, with 16 bases between. CDR3 amino acids: CASSPQLDRTYEQYF. CDR3 sequence (DNA): TGTGCCAGTAGTCCCCAACTCGACAGGACCTACGAGCAGTACTTC.

The chain uses TRBV5-1 and TRBJ2-5, with 7 bases aligning to TRBD1. Losses at the gene ends were 4 bases for V and 5 bases for J; bases not matched to a gene: 5. CDR1 is SGHRS and CDR2 is YFSETQ in the germline V gene. The CDR3 spans 13 residues. CDR3 nucleotides: TGCGCCAGCAGCACCGACAGGGTCGAGACCCAGTACTTC. Protein sequence: CASSTDRVETQYF.

This clone has only a few counts. This rearrangement joins TRBV9 to TRBJ1-3; the match to TRBD1 covers 9 bases. V was clipped by 0 bases and J by 8 bases; unmatched bases: 6. The CDR3 covers 15 residues. Per the germline V gene, CDR1 is SGDLS and CDR2 is YYNGEE. This CDR3 reads CASSVGVTGGHTIYF. CDR3 DNA: TGTGCCAGCAGCGTAGGCGTGACAGGGGGGCACACCATATATTTT.

The rearrangement uses TRBV7-2 and TRBJ2-1; TRBD1 agrees at 10 bases. The CDR3 spans 15 residues. With V trimmed by 5 bases and J by 8 bases, 9 bases remained unmatched. The germline V gene encodes CDR1 SGHTA and CDR2 FQGNSA. The CDR3 sequence: CASSTRDRGRYEQFF. Here the CDR3 DNA reads TGTGCCAGCAGCACAAGGGACAGGGGTCGGTATGAGCAGTTCTTC. Based on the CDR3 plus reference TRBV7-2 and TRBJ2-1, the full variable domain is GAGVSQSPSNKVTEKGKDVELRCDPISGHTALYWYRQSLGQGLEFLIYFQGNSAPDKSGLPSDRFSAERTGGSVSTLTIQRTQQEDSAVYLCASSTRDRGRYEQFFGPGTRLTVL.

V usage is TRBV6-2 or TRBV6-3 and J usage is TRBJ2-7, with D tentatively TRBD2 (5 bases). The CDR3 is 15 residues long. Trimming left V 2 bases short and J 2 bases short, with 13 bases between. Germline CDR1 is MNHEY and CDR2 is SVGEGT. The CDR3 sequence: CASSYPHRGTYEQYF. CDR3 in DNA: TGTGCCAGCAGTTACCCACATCGGGGTACCTACGAGCAGTACTTC.

The chain carries TRBV7-8 and TRBJ2-3, with TRBD2 matching over 13 bases. Germline trimming cut 5 bases from V and 2 bases from J; bases unmatched to any gene: 7. Germline lookup yields CDR1 SGHVS and CDR2 FQNEAQ. The CDR3 covers 17 residues. The CDR3 DNA sequence: TGTGCCAGCAGCCTGCGGACTAGCGGGGGCAACACAGATACGCAGTATTTT. Its translation: CASSLRTSGGNTDTQYF.

The chain links TRBV19 to TRBJ2-2; unclear D gene. The ends were cut back, 0 bases at V and 4 bases at J, with 9 bases in the middle. The length of the CDR3 is 15 residues. Germline loops: CDR1 LNHDA, CDR2 SQIVND (reference sequence). This CDR3 reads CASSIEAGFTGELFF. CDR3 nucleotides: TGTGCCAGTAGTATAGAAGCCGGGTTCACCGGGGAGCTGTTTTTT.

The chain has TRBV5-1 and TRBJ1-2; D unclear. V lost 2 bases to trimming and J lost 8 bases, with 13 bases between them. The CDR3 totals 13 residues. Germline CDR1 SGHRS, CDR2 YFSETQ. CDR3 sequence reads: CASSFNSLYGYTF. The CDR3 DNA follows: TGCGCCAGCAGCTTTAACAGCCTTTACGGCTACACCTTC.

The chain has TRBV18 and TRBJ2-3, with D possibly being TRBD1 (6 bases). The V end was cut by 3 bases, the J end by 6 bases, with 16 bases between. Germline V gene lookup returns CDR1 KGHSH and CDR2 LQKENI. The CDR3 is 15 residues long. The CDR3 region has the DNA TGTGCCAGCTCACCTTGGACAGCAGGGTTGGATACGCAGTATTTT. It is translated as CASSPWTAGLDTQYF.

The CDR3 coding sequence is TGCAGCGCATGGGGGGGCAATGAGCAGTTCTTC. It is translated as CSAWGGNEQFF. This sequence joins TRBV29-1 and TRBJ2-1, with 7 bases aligning to TRBD2. V shed 7 bases and J 6 bases; nucleotides not matched to a gene: 3. The CDR3 spans 11 residues. Germline loops: CDR1 SQVTM, CDR2 ANQGSEA.

As for this clone: Different DNA sequences within this sample yield the same CDR3. The rearrangement uses TRBV18 and TRBJ1-3, with TRBD1 matching 9 bases. CDR3 length: 15 amino acids. Per germline, CDR1 KGHSH and CDR2 LQKENI. Trimming removed 1 base from V and 4 bases from J; junction bases left unmatched: 2. The DNA for the CDR3 is TGTGCCAGCTCACCACTACAGGGGGCCGGAAACACCATATATTTT. Translation gives CASSPLQGAGNTIYF. The variable domain in full, with the rest retrieved from reference TRBV18 and TRBJ1-3, is NAGVMQNPRHLVRRRGQEARLRCSPMKGHSHVYWYRQLPEEGLKFMVYLQKENIIDESGMPKERFSAEFPKEGPSILRIQQVVRGDSAAYFCASSPLQGAGNTIYFGEGSWLTVV.